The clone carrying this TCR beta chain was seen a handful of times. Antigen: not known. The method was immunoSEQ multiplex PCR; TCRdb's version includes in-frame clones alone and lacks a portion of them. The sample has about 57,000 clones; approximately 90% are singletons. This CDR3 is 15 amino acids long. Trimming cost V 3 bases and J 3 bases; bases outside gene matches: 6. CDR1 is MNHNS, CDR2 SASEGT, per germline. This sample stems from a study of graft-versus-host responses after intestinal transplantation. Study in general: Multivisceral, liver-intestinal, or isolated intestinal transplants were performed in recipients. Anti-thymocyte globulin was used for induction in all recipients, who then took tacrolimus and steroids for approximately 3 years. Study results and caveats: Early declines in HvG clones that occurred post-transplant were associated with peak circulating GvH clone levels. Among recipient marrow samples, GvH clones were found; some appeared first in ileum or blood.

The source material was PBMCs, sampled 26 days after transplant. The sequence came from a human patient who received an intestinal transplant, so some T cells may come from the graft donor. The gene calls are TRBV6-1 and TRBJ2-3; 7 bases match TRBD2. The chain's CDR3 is CASSDLGGSTDTQYF. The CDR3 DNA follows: TGTGCCAGCAGTGACCTGGGGGGGAGTACAGATACGCAGTATTTT.